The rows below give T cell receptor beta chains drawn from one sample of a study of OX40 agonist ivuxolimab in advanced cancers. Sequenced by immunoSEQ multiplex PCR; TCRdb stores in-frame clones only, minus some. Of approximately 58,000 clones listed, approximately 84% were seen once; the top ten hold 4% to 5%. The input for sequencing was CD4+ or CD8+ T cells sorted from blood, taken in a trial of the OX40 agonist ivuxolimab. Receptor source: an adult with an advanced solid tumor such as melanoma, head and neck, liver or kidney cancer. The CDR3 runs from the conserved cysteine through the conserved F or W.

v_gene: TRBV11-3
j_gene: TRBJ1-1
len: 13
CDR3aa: CAGSDIMNTEAFF

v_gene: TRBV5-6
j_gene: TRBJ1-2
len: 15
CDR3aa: CASSLRDRGLWGYTF

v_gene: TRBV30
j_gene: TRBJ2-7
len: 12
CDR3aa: CAWVRDRTEQYF

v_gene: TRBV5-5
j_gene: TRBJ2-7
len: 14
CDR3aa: CASSLASEGYEQYF

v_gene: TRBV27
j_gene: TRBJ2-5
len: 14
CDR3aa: CASSPGMGKETQYF

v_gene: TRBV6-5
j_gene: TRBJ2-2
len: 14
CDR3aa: CASSYGTGAGELFF

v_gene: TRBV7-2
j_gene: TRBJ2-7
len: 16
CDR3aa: CASSLGQLVSSYEQYF

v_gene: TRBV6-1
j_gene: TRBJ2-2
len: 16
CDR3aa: CASNELSGRKTGELFF

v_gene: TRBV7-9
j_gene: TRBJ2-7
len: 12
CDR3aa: CASSVDSYEQYF

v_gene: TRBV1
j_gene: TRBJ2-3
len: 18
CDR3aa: CTSSLKPRSPDGTDTQYF

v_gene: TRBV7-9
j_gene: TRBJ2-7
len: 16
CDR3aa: CASSLVSLAYGDEQYF

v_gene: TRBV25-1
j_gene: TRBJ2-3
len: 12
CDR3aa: CASKAPHGTQYF

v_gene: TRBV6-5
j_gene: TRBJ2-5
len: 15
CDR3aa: CASSYSSAGSRTQYF

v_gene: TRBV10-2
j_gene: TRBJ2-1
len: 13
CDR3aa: CASWQFQNNEQFF